This T cell receptor beta chain originates from a study of PD-L1 blockade in urothelial cancer. Study as a whole: Patients had received 0 to 3 prior chemotherapy regimens. The authors examined blood 3 weeks (second dose) and 6 weeks after treatment start. Across blood samples, T cells had a median count of about 140,000. Whole-study results and caveats: Greater 3-week expansion of tumor-associated blood clones was recorded for durable-benefit patients.

The assay was immunoSEQ multiplex PCR, and TCRdb's table has in-frame clones only and misses some. The sample holds approximately 50,000 clones, around 84% seen once. Described time point: pretreatment peripheral blood. On this clone: The antigen is unknown.

The CDR3 length is 13 residues. Germline lookup yields CDR1 PRHDT and CDR2 FYEKMQ (reference sequence). Trimming removed 1 base from V and 3 bases from J, with 7 bases in between. This receptor was taken from an older man with urothelial cancer. Specimen: PBMCs, collected around atezolizumab (anti-PD-L1) treatment. This chain connects TRBV13 to TRBJ2-7, with D maybe TRBD2 (5 bases). CDR3 protein: CASSLELDYEQYF. The CDR3 coding sequence is TGTGCCAGCAGCTTAGAACTAGACTACGAGCAGTACTTC.